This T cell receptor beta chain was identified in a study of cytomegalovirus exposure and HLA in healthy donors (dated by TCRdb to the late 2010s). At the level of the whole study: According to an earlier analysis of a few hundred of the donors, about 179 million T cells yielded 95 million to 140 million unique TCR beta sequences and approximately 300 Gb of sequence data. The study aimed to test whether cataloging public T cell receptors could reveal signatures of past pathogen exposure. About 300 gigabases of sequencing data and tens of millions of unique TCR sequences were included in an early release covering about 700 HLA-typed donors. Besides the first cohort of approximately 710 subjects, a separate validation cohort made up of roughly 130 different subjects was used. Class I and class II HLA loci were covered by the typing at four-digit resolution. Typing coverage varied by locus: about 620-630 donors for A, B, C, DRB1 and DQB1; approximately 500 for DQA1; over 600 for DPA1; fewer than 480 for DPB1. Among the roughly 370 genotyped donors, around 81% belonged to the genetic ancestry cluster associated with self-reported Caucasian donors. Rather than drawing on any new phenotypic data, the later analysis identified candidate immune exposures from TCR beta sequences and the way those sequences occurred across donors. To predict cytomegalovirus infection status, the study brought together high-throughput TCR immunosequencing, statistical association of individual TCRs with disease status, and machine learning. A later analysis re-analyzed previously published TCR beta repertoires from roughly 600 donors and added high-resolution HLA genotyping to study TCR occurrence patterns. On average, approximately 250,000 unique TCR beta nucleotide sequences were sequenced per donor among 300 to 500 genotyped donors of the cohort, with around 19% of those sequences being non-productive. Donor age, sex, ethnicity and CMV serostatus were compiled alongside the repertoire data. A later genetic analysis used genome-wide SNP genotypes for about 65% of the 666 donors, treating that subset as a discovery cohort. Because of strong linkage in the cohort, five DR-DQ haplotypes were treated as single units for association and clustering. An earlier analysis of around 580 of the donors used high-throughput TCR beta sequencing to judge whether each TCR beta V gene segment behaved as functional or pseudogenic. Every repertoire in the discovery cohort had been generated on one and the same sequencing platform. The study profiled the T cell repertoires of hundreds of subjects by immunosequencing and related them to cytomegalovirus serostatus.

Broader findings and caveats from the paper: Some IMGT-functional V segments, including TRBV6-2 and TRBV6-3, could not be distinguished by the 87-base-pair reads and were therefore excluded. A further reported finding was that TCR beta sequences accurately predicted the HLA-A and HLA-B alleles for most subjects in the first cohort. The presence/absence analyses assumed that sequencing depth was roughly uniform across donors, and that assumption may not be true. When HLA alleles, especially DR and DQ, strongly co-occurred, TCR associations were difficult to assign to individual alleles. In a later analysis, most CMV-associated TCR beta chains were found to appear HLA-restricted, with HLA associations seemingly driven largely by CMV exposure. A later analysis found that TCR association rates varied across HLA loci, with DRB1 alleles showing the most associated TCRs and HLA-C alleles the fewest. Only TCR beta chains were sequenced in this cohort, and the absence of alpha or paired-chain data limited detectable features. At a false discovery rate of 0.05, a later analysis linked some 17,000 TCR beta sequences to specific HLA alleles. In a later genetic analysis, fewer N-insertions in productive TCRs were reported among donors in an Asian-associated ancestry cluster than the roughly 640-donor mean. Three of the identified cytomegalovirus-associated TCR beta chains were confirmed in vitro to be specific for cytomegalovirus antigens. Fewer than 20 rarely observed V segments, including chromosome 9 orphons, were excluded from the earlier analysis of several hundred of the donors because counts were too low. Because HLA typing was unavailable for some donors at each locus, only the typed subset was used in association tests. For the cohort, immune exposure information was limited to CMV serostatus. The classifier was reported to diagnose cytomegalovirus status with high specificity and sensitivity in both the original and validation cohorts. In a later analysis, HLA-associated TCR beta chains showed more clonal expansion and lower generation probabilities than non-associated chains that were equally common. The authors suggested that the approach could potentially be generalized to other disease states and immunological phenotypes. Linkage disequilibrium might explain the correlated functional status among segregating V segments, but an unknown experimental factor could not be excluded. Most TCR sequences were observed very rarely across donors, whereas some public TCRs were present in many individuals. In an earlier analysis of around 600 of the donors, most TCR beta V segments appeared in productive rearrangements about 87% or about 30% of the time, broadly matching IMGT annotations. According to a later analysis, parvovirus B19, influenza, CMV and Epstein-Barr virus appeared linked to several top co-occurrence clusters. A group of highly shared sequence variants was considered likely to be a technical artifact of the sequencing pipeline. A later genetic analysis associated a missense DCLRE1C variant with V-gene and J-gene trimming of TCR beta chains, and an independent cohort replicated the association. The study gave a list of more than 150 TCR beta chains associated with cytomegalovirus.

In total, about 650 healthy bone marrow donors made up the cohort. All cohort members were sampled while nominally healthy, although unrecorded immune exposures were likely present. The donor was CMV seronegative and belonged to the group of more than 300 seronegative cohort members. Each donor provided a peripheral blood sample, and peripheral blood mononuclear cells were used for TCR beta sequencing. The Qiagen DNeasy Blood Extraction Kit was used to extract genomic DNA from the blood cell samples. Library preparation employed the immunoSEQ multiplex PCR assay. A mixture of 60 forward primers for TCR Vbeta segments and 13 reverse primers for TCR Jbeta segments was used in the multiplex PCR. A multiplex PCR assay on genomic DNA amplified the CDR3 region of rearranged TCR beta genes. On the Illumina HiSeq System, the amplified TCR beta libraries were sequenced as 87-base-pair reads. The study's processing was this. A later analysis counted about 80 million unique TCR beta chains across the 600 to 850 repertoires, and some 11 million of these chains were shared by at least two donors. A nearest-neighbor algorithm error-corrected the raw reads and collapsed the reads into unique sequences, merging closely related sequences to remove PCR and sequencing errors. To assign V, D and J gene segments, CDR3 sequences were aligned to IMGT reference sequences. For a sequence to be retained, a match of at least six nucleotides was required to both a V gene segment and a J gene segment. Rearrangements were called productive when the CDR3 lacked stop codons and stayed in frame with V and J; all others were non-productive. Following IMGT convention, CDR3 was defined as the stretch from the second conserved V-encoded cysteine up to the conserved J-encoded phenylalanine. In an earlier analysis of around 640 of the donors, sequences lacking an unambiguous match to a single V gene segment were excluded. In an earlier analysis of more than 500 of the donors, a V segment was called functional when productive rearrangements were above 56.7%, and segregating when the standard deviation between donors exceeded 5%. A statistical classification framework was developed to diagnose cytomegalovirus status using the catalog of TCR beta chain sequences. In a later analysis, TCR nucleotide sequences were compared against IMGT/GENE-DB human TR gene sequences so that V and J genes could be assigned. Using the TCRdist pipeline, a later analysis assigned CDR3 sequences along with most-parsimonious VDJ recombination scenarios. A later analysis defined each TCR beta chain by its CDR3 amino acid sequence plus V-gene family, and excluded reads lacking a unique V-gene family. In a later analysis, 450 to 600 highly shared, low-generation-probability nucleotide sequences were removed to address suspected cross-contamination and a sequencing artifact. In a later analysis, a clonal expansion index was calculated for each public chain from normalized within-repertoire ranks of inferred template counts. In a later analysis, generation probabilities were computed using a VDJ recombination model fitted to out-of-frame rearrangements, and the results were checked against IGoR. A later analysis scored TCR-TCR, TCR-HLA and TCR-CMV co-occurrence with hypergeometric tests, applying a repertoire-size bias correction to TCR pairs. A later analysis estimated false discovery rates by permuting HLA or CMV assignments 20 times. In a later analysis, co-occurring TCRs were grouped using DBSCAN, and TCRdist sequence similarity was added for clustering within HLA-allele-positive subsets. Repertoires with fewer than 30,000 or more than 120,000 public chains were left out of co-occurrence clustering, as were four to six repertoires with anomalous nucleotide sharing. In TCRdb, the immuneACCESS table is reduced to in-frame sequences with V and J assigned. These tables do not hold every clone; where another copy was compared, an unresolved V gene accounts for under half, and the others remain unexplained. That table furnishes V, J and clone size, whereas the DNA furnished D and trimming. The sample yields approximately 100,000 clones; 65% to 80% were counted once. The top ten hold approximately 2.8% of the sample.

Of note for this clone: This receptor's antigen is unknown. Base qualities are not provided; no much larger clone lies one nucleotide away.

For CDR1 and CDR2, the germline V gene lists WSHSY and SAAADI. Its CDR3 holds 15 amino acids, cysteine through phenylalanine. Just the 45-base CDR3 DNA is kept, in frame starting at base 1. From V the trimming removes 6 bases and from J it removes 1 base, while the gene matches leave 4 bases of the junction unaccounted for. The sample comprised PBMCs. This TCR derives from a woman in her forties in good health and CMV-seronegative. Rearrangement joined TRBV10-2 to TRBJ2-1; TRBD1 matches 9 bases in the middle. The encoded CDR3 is CASSPGTGSYNEQFF. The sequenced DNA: TGCGCCAGCAGCCCGGGGACAGGGTCCTACAATGAGCAGTTCTTC.